Each of the 3 T cell receptor beta chains below was sequenced from the same sample in a study of blood T cell repertoires in COVID-19. Repertoires were generated with immunoSEQ multiplex PCR, while TCRdb's copy carries only in-frame clones and drops some. The repertoire holds 160,000 or so clones, with roughly 80% as singletons. Sample: peripheral blood. These receptors were taken from a human donor in a cohort sampled during active COVID-19.

Here the CDR3 reads CASSPTTGQHQPQHF. DNA for the CDR3: TGTGCCAGCAGTCCGACGACAGGGCAGCATCAGCCCCAGCATTTT. The chain links TRBV6-5 to TRBJ1-5; 7 bases agree with TRBD1. Germline CDR1 is MNHEY and CDR2 is SVGAGI. The CDR3 has 15 residues. V lost 5 bases to trimming and J lost 5 bases; unmatched junction nucleotides: 9.

There are a few counts of this clone. Written as DNA, the CDR3 is TGTGCCAGCAGCGACGACAGGTCCTCTGGGGCCAACGTCCTGACTTTC. Its protein is CASSDDRSSGANVLTF. The V and J genes are TRBV7-9 and TRBJ2-6, with a tentative D call TRBD1 (6 bases). The germline V and J ends were trimmed by 5 bases and 0 bases, with 11 bases remaining between them. Germline lookup yields CDR1 SEHNR and CDR2 FQNEAQ (reference sequence). The CDR3 consists of 16 residues.

The chain links TRBV13 to TRBJ2-7; a possible D gene is TRBD1 (5 bases). The V and J ends lost 1 base and 0 bases respectively, with 13 bases between them. CDR1 PRHDT and CDR2 FYEKMQ come from the germline V gene (reference sequence). The CDR3 covers 16 residues. The DNA of the CDR3 is TGTGCCAGCAGCTTAGCCCTCACAGGAGCCTCCTACGAGCAGTACTTC. Protein product: CASSLALTGASYEQYF.